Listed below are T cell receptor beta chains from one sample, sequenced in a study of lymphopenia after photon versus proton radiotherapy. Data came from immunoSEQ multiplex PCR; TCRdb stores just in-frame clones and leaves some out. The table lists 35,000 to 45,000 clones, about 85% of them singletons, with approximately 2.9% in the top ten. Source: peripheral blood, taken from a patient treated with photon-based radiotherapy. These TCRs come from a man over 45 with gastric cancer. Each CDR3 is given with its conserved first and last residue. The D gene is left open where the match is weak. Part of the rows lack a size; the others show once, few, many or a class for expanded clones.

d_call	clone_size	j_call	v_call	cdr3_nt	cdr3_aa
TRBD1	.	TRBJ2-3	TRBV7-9	TGTGCCAGCAGCCAAACGACAGGGGGAAGCACAGATACGCAGTATTTT	CASSQTTGGSTDTQYF
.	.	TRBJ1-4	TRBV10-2	TGCGCCATTATGACGGAGGAAAAACTGTTTTTT	CAIMTEEKLFF
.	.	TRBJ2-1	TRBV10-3	TGTGCCATCAGTGAGAATTTAGATACTGAGCAGTTCTTC	CAISENLDTEQFF
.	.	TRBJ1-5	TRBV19	TGTGCCAGTAGTACAGCCGATCAGCCCCAGCATTTT	CASSTADQPQHF
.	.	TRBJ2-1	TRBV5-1	TGCGCCAGCAGCTTGGCGAGCTACAATGAGCAGTTCTTC	CASSLASYNEQFF
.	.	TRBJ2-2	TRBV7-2	TGTGCCAGCAGCCCCCTAGAGGTTGCCACCGGGGAGCTGTTTTTT	CASSPLEVATGELFF
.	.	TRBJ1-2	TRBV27	TGTGCCAGCAGTTCAGTTGGCAAAGGTGGCTACACCTTC	CASSSVGKGGYTF
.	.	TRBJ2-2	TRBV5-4	TGTGCCAGCAGCCGGGACGGGCCCGGGGAGCTGTTTTTT	CASSRDGPGELFF
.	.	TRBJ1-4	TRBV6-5	TGTGCCAGCAGTCGACAGCATAATGAAAAACTGTTTTTT	CASSRQHNEKLFF
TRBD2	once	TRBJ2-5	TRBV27	TGTGCCAGCAGGGAGACTAGCGGGAGCCGGGAGACCCAGTACTTC	CASRETSGSRETQYF
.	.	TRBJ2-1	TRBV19	TGTGCCAGCCTCGGACTCACCCCTAGCTCCTACAATGAGCAGTTCTTC	CASLGLTPSSYNEQFF